These T cell receptor beta chains were read from a single sample in a study of blood T cell repertoires in COVID-19. The data were produced by immunoSEQ multiplex PCR, yet TCRdb's version contains in-frame clones alone and is incomplete. The repertoire holds approximately 300,000 clones, 89% seen once, with about 5.2% in the top ten. The sequenced sample consisted of PBMCs or T cells enriched from blood (not recorded which). The receptor set was obtained from a man aged 60-69 years who had recovered from COVID-19. Each CDR3 is given with its conserved first and last residue. D genes are given only for firm matches. Size values are once, few and many counts, or a class for expanded clones, and some rows have none.

D gene: TRBD1; clone size: .; J gene: TRBJ1-4; V gene: TRBV7-9; CDR3 DNA: TGTGCCAGCAGCGAGACAGGGAGGGAAAAACTGTTTTTT; CDR3 protein: CASSETGREKLFF
D gene: TRBD1; clone size: .; J gene: TRBJ1-1; V gene: TRBV2; CDR3 DNA: TGTGCCAGCAGAGACCGGACAGGGGGCACTGAAGCTTTCTTT; CDR3 protein: CASRDRTGGTEAFF
D gene: .; clone size: .; J gene: TRBJ2-1; V gene: TRBV5-1; CDR3 DNA: TGCGCCAGCAGCTACGGAGGGCCCTACAATGAGCAGTTCTTC; CDR3 protein: CASSYGGPYNEQFF
D gene: .; clone size: .; J gene: TRBJ1-5; V gene: TRBV19; CDR3 DNA: TGTGCCAGTAGTATAGTTGACAAAGGGGACAATCAGCCCCAGCATTTT; CDR3 protein: CASSIVDKGDNQPQHF
D gene: TRBD2; clone size: .; J gene: TRBJ2-1; V gene: TRBV2; CDR3 DNA: TGTGCCAGCAGAGACGGGACTAGCGGGGTGAGCTCCTACAATGAGCAGTTCTTC; CDR3 protein: CASRDGTSGVSSYNEQFF
D gene: .; clone size: .; J gene: TRBJ2-1; V gene: TRBV2; CDR3 DNA: TGTGCCAGCAGTGGAACTGGGAGCTCCTACAATGAGCAGTTCTTC; CDR3 protein: CASSGTGSSYNEQFF
D gene: TRBD2; clone size: .; J gene: TRBJ2-1; V gene: TRBV2; CDR3 DNA: TGTGCCAGCAGGGTCGGACTAGCGGGAGGAAGTGAGCAGTTCTTC; CDR3 protein: CASRVGLAGGSEQFF
D gene: TRBD2; clone size: .; J gene: TRBJ2-5; V gene: TRBV19; CDR3 DNA: TGTGCCAGTAGTATAGGGACTAGCGGGAGCTTAGGAGAGACCCAGTACTTC; CDR3 protein: CASSIGTSGSLGETQYF
D gene: .; clone size: .; J gene: TRBJ1-1; V gene: TRBV6-5; CDR3 DNA: TGTGCCAGCAGTTACTCGATGGGGGGGCCCCGCGGCCAAGCTTTCTTT; CDR3 protein: CASSYSMGGPRGQAFF
D gene: .; clone size: .; J gene: TRBJ1-1; V gene: TRBV6-6; CDR3 DNA: TGTGCCAGCAGTTGGGCGAGAGAGCCGGCTTTCTTT; CDR3 protein: CASSWAREPAFF
D gene: TRBD2; clone size: .; J gene: TRBJ2-7; V gene: TRBV19; CDR3 DNA: TGTGCCAGTAAGGACCGCGGGAGGGCCCACGAGCAGTACTTC; CDR3 protein: CASKDRGRAHEQYF
D gene: .; clone size: .; J gene: TRBJ1-1; V gene: TRBV5-1; CDR3 DNA: TGCGCCAGCAGCTTGGGGACAGCCTATAACACTGAAGCTTTCTTT; CDR3 protein: CASSLGTAYNTEAFF
D gene: .; clone size: .; J gene: TRBJ1-1; V gene: TRBV5-1; CDR3 DNA: TGCGCCAGCAGTCTCGGACAGCCTGGCCCTGAAGCTTTCTTT; CDR3 protein: CASSLGQPGPEAFF
D gene: TRBD2; clone size: .; J gene: TRBJ2-3; V gene: TRBV11-1; CDR3 DNA: TGTGCCAGCAAATTTTCGAGCGGGAACACAGATACGCAGTATTTT; CDR3 protein: CASKFSSGNTDTQYF
D gene: .; clone size: .; J gene: TRBJ2-3; V gene: TRBV3-1/TRBV3-2; CDR3 DNA: TGTGCCAGCAGCCCCTACTCTACCGCAGATACGCAGTATTTT; CDR3 protein: CASSPYSTADTQYF
D gene: TRBD2; clone size: .; J gene: TRBJ2-7; V gene: TRBV5-1; CDR3 DNA: TGCGCCAGCAGCCGGACTAGCGGGATGGATCACGAGCAGTACTTC; CDR3 protein: CASSRTSGMDHEQYF
D gene: TRBD1; clone size: .; J gene: TRBJ1-2; V gene: TRBV5-5; CDR3 DNA: TGTGCCAGCAGTCTTTGGGACAGGGGGGGTGGCTACACCTTC; CDR3 protein: CASSLWDRGGGYTF
D gene: TRBD2; clone size: .; J gene: TRBJ2-5; V gene: TRBV6-2/TRBV6-3; CDR3 DNA: TGTGCCAGCAGTCAGCTAGCGGGAGCTACTGAGACCCAGTACTTC; CDR3 protein: CASSQLAGATETQYF
D gene: .; clone size: .; J gene: TRBJ1-3; V gene: TRBV6-5; CDR3 DNA: TGTGCCAGCAGTTACTCATTGAAGGGGGACACCATATATTTT; CDR3 protein: CASSYSLKGDTIYF
D gene: TRBD2; clone size: .; J gene: TRBJ2-5; V gene: TRBV6-2/TRBV6-3; CDR3 DNA: TGTGCCAGCAGTTACGGTGTACTAGCGGGAGAAAGGGAGACCCAGTACTTC; CDR3 protein: CASSYGVLAGERETQYF
D gene: TRBD1; clone size: .; J gene: TRBJ2-5; V gene: TRBV19; CDR3 DNA: TGTGCCAGCGAAGACAGGGGCCGAAAAGAGACCCAGTACTTC; CDR3 protein: CASEDRGRKETQYF
D gene: TRBD2; clone size: .; J gene: TRBJ2-7; V gene: TRBV2; CDR3 DNA: TGTGCCAGGGGACTAGCGGGAGCCACGTACTTC; CDR3 protein: CARGLAGATYF
D gene: TRBD1; clone size: .; J gene: TRBJ2-7; V gene: TRBV4-1; CDR3 DNA: TGCGCCAGCAGCCAGGAACAGGGGGCGAAGAACGAGCAGTACTTC; CDR3 protein: CASSQEQGAKNEQYF
D gene: .; clone size: once; J gene: TRBJ2-5; V gene: TRBV18; CDR3 DNA: TGTGCCAGCTCACCAAGAAGAGGGGGAGGGAACCAAGAGACCCAGTACTTC; CDR3 protein: CASSPRRGGGNQETQYF
D gene: TRBD2; clone size: .; J gene: TRBJ2-2; V gene: TRBV7-2; CDR3 DNA: TGTGCCAGCAGCCCCCCGGGACTAGCGGGAGGGGGCACCGGGGAGCTGTTTTTT; CDR3 protein: CASSPPGLAGGGTGELFF
D gene: TRBD1; clone size: .; J gene: TRBJ1-1; V gene: TRBV19; CDR3 DNA: TGTGCCAGTAGTTCCGTGACAGGGGGCAGGTACACTGAAGCTTTCTTT; CDR3 protein: CASSSVTGGRYTEAFF
D gene: .; clone size: .; J gene: TRBJ2-3; V gene: TRBV29-1; CDR3 DNA: TGCAGCGTGGACCCAGGGGGGGATACGCAGTATTTT; CDR3 protein: CSVDPGGDTQYF
D gene: TRBD1; clone size: .; J gene: TRBJ1-2; V gene: TRBV18; CDR3 DNA: TGTGCCAGCTCGCTCACAGGGGCGGAATATGGCTACACCTTC; CDR3 protein: CASSLTGAEYGYTF
D gene: .; clone size: .; J gene: TRBJ1-3; V gene: TRBV6-1; CDR3 DNA: TGTGCCAGCAGTGAATACGTCACAGTTATTGGAAACACCATATATTTT; CDR3 protein: CASSEYVTVIGNTIYF
D gene: TRBD1; clone size: .; J gene: TRBJ2-7; V gene: TRBV5-1; CDR3 DNA: TGCGCCAGCAGCTTGGGACAGGGCGTTGAGCAGTACTTC; CDR3 protein: CASSLGQGVEQYF
D gene: TRBD1; clone size: .; J gene: TRBJ1-2; V gene: TRBV6-5; CDR3 DNA: TGTGCCAGCAGTTACGACAGGGGGCTACAGGGCTACACCTTC; CDR3 protein: CASSYDRGLQGYTF
D gene: TRBD1; clone size: .; J gene: TRBJ1-2; V gene: TRBV2; CDR3 DNA: TGTGCCAGCAGCCCGGGACAGGGGTGGGGCTATGGCTACACCTTC; CDR3 protein: CASSPGQGWGYGYTF
D gene: TRBD2; clone size: .; J gene: TRBJ2-7; V gene: TRBV3-1/TRBV3-2; CDR3 DNA: TGTGCCAGCAGCCAGGGACTAGCGGGAGGGCGGGAGCAGTACTTC; CDR3 protein: CASSQGLAGGREQYF
D gene: TRBD1; clone size: .; J gene: TRBJ2-7; V gene: TRBV15; CDR3 DNA: TGTGCCACCAGCGGTGACAGGGGGCTGAACGAGCAGTACTTC; CDR3 protein: CATSGDRGLNEQYF
D gene: TRBD1; clone size: .; J gene: TRBJ1-3; V gene: TRBV9; CDR3 DNA: TGTGCCAGCAGCGCCATTACAGGGGCGCGGGGAAACACCATATATTTT; CDR3 protein: CASSAITGARGNTIYF
D gene: .; clone size: .; J gene: TRBJ2-3; V gene: TRBV28; CDR3 DNA: TGTGCCAGCTTTCCCCGGGGCACCGGACTAAATACGCAGTATTTT; CDR3 protein: CASFPRGTGLNTQYF
D gene: .; clone size: .; J gene: TRBJ1-5; V gene: TRBV10-3; CDR3 DNA: TGTGCCATCAGTGAGTCTGCAGGGCCCCAGCATTTT; CDR3 protein: CAISESAGPQHF
D gene: .; clone size: .; J gene: TRBJ1-6; V gene: TRBV25-1; CDR3 DNA: TGTGCCAGCAGAGACAGCCATAATTCACCCCTCCACTTT; CDR3 protein: CASRDSHNSPLHF
D gene: TRBD1; clone size: .; J gene: TRBJ1-4; V gene: TRBV5-1; CDR3 DNA: TGCGCCAGCAGCTTGGCACAGGGGCGGAATGAAAAACTGTTTTTT; CDR3 protein: CASSLAQGRNEKLFF
D gene: TRBD1; clone size: .; J gene: TRBJ1-1; V gene: TRBV18; CDR3 DNA: TGTGCCAGCTCACCTGGGACAGAAAACACTGAAGCTTTCTTT; CDR3 protein: CASSPGTENTEAFF
D gene: TRBD2; clone size: .; J gene: TRBJ2-5; V gene: TRBV24-1; CDR3 DNA: TGTGCCACCTCTTTAGCGGGAGTGGAGACCCAGTACTTC; CDR3 protein: CATSLAGVETQYF
D gene: .; clone size: .; J gene: TRBJ2-7; V gene: TRBV11-2; CDR3 DNA: TGTGCCAGCAGCTTAGTGGTCAGAGGCTACGAGCAGTACTTC; CDR3 protein: CASSLVVRGYEQYF
D gene: .; clone size: few; J gene: TRBJ2-1; V gene: TRBV28; CDR3 DNA: TGTGCCAGCAGTTCGAGAGTTGAAGTCAATGAGCAGTTCTTC; CDR3 protein: CASSSRVEVNEQFF
D gene: TRBD2; clone size: .; J gene: TRBJ2-2; V gene: TRBV18; CDR3 DNA: TGTGCCAGCTCACCGCCGGGACTAGCGGCAGGCACCGGGGAGCTGTTTTTT; CDR3 protein: CASSPPGLAAGTGELFF
D gene: .; clone size: .; J gene: TRBJ2-2; V gene: TRBV5-4; CDR3 DNA: TGTGCCAGCAGCTCGACCGGGACTAACACCGGGGAGCTGTTTTTT; CDR3 protein: CASSSTGTNTGELFF
D gene: TRBD1; clone size: .; J gene: TRBJ1-2; V gene: TRBV29-1; CDR3 DNA: TGCAGCGTTCTTGGACAGGGTAGTAGATTCGACTATGGCTACACCTTC; CDR3 protein: CSVLGQGSRFDYGYTF
D gene: TRBD2; clone size: once; J gene: TRBJ2-3; V gene: TRBV5-1; CDR3 DNA: TGCGCCAGCAGCTCGGGACTAGCGGGAGGCACAGATACGCAGTATTTT; CDR3 protein: CASSSGLAGGTDTQYF
D gene: TRBD1; clone size: .; J gene: TRBJ1-1; V gene: TRBV5-1; CDR3 DNA: TGCGCCAGCAGCTTGGCCCTGGGACAGGGCTTGAACACTGAAGCTTTCTTT; CDR3 protein: CASSLALGQGLNTEAFF
D gene: .; clone size: .; J gene: TRBJ1-1; V gene: TRBV5-1; CDR3 DNA: TGCGCCAGCAGCTTGTCGATCACATCCGAAAACACTGAAGCTTTCTTT; CDR3 protein: CASSLSITSENTEAFF
D gene: .; clone size: .; J gene: TRBJ2-2; V gene: TRBV18; CDR3 DNA: TGTGCCAGCTCACCACGGGGGCAGGGGACCACCGGGGAGCTGTTTTTT; CDR3 protein: CASSPRGQGTTGELFF
D gene: .; clone size: .; J gene: TRBJ2-3; V gene: TRBV28; CDR3 DNA: TGTGCCAGCGGTGAGAGCACAGATACGCAGTATTTT; CDR3 protein: CASGESTDTQYF
D gene: .; clone size: .; J gene: TRBJ2-7; V gene: TRBV3-1/TRBV3-2; CDR3 DNA: TGTGCCAGCAGCCGTAGGACTGGGCGATACGAGCAGTACTTC; CDR3 protein: CASSRRTGRYEQYF